These T cell receptor beta chains were read from a single sample in a study of OX40 agonist ivuxolimab in advanced cancers. Sequencing used immunoSEQ multiplex PCR; TCRdb keeps in-frame clones, though not all of them. The sample has 50,000 to 75,000 clones; roughly 85% are singletons. This sample comprised CD4+ or CD8+ T cells sorted from blood, obtained in a trial of the OX40 agonist ivuxolimab. The receptors come from an adult with an advanced solid tumor such as melanoma, head and neck, liver or kidney cancer. CDR3s include the opening cysteine and the closing phenylalanine or tryptophan. D genes are given only for firm matches. A clone size is listed for some rows: how often the clone was seen (once, few, many), or a class if it is expanded.

TRBV7-7,TRBJ2-5,.,.,CASSSNQETQYF,TGTGCTAGCAGCTCCAACCAAGAGACCCAGTACTTC
TRBV10-3,TRBJ1-2,.,TRBD1,CAISETGDRGYTF,TGTGCCATCAGTGAGACAGGGGATCGGGGCTACACCTTC
TRBV6-5,TRBJ1-1,.,.,CASSENRYTEAFF,TGTGCCAGCAGTGAAAACAGGTACACTGAAGCTTTCTTT
TRBV5-1,TRBJ2-3,once,.,CASSLRHTSTDTQYF,TGCGCCAGCAGCTTGCGGCATACTAGCACAGATACGCAGTATTTT
TRBV6-1,TRBJ2-3,.,TRBD2,CASLISGGENTQYF,TGTGCCAGCTTAATTAGCGGGGGGGAAAATACGCAGTATTTT
TRBV4-1,TRBJ2-1,.,TRBD1,CASSQRTGGYNEQFF,TGCGCCAGCAGCCAACGGACAGGGGGCTACAATGAGCAGTTCTTC
TRBV2,TRBJ1-4,.,.,CASSPGRSLNEKLFF,TGTGCCAGCAGCCCGGGTCGAAGTTTAAATGAAAAACTGTTTTTT
TRBV14,TRBJ2-3,.,TRBD2,CASSRGRAGADTQYF,TGTGCCAGCAGCCGGGGCCGAGCGGGGGCAGATACGCAGTATTTT
TRBV6-5,TRBJ1-5,.,TRBD1,CASSYQGENQPQHF,TGTGCCAGCAGTTACCAGGGGGAAAATCAGCCCCAGCATTTT
TRBV6-5,TRBJ2-7,.,.,CASRRTASGEQYF,TGTGCCAGCAGGAGGACAGCCTCTGGGGAGCAGTACTTC
TRBV11-2,TRBJ1-2,.,TRBD1,CASSRILGTDGYTF,TGTGCCAGCAGCCGAATCCTCGGGACAGATGGCTACACCTTC
TRBV15,TRBJ2-3,.,TRBD1,CATSKDRGWGDTQYF,TGTGCCACCAGCAAGGACAGGGGATGGGGAGATACGCAGTATTTT
TRBV7-9,TRBJ2-7,.,.,CASSSVRGSYEQYF,TGTGCCAGCAGCTCCGTACGGGGCAGCTACGAGCAGTACTTC
TRBV5-1,TRBJ1-5,.,TRBD1,CASSWTGGGDQPQHF,TGCGCCAGCAGCTGGACAGGGGGCGGCGATCAGCCCCAGCATTTT
TRBV6-1,TRBJ2-7,.,.,CASRQLGGTNHEQYF,TGTGCCAGCAGGCAGCTCGGAGGGACCAACCACGAGCAGTACTTC
TRBV2,TRBJ1-1,.,.,CASREEAPTAFF,TGTGCCAGCAGGGAAGAGGCCCCGACGGCTTTCTTT
TRBV5-1,TRBJ2-1,.,TRBD2,CASSLDRGLAGSEQFF,TGCGCCAGCAGCTTGGATCGGGGACTAGCGGGAAGTGAGCAGTTCTTC
TRBV28,TRBJ1-1,once,.,CASSLTGPNTEAFF,TGTGCCAGCAGTTTGACCGGGCCGAACACTGAAGCTTTCTTT
TRBV21-1,TRBJ2-3,once,.,CASKGGTGDTQYF,TGTGCCAGCAAAGGGGGGACCGGGGATACGCAGTATTTT
TRBV5-1,TRBJ1-2,.,TRBD1,CASSLGGTGIYGYTF,TGCGCCAGCAGCTTGGGAGGGACAGGTATCTATGGCTACACCTTC
TRBV5-1,TRBJ1-1,.,.,CASSTDYEAFF,TGCGCCAGCAGCACAGATTATGAAGCTTTCTTT
TRBV5-1,TRBJ2-1,.,.,CASSRGHGGPDEQFF,TGCGCCAGCAGCAGGGGGCACGGGGGACCCGATGAGCAGTTCTTC
TRBV5-1,TRBJ2-5,.,TRBD2,CASSLNLAGKGTQYF,TGCGCCAGCAGCTTGAATCTAGCGGGAAAAGGGACCCAGTACTTC
TRBV27,TRBJ2-2,.,TRBD2,CASRGGRGTGELFF,TGTGCCAGCAGGGGCGGGAGGGGCACCGGGGAGCTGTTTTTT
TRBV6-5,TRBJ2-7,once,.,CASSFGRDSSYEQYF,TGTGCCAGCAGCTTTGGACGGGATAGCTCCTACGAGCAGTACTTC
TRBV10-3,TRBJ1-5,.,.,CAISTGLNSNQPQHF,TGTGCCATCAGCACGGGTTTGAATAGCAATCAGCCCCAGCATTTT
TRBV7-2,TRBJ2-7,.,.,CASSLGRGTGYEQYF,TGTGCCAGCAGCTTAGGGCGCGGGACGGGGTACGAGCAGTACTTC
TRBV6-9,TRBJ1-1,.,.,CASSSVNTEAFF,TGTGCCAGCAGTTCAGTGAACACTGAAGCTTTCTTT
TRBV19,TRBJ2-4,few,TRBD2,CASSISSGSRVIQYF,TGTGCCAGTAGTATATCTAGCGGGAGTCGGGTCATTCAGTACTTC